This T cell receptor beta chain was recorded in a study of monozygotic twins with inflammatory bowel disease (dated by TCRdb to the late 2010s). As for the study more broadly: The complete study included 28 monozygotic twin pairs: 19 IBD-discordant Danish pairs and nine German pairs, of which four were IBD-concordant and five were IBD-discordant. The search for disease-associated traits relied mainly on comparing, within discordant pairs, IBD patients with their genetically identical healthy co-twins. Each individual had, on average, about 151 000 unique TCRalpha sequences and 181 000 unique TCRbeta sequences available for analysis. The full study reports these points: IBD patients shared fewer clonotypes with other individuals than healthy twins did, most markedly in patients showing signs of disease activity. No single strong signal or clonotype linked to IBD turned up in the results, so the idea that one exists was not supported. Measured by the inverse Simpson index, TCRbeta repertoire diversity was lower in IBD patients than in their healthy co-twins. Because patients received different immunosuppressive treatments, the repertoires may have picked up extra background noise and variability between individuals. Different T cell subtypes could not be distinguished in the analysis. No difference in repertoire similarity was observed between concordant and discordant twins, possibly owing to limited statistical power.

Concerning this clonotype: Its binding antigen is unknown.

The library came from 5' RACE. Each TCR library was prepared from about 4,000 ng of total RNA. For each sample, cDNA was synthesized in eight separate reactions using SMARTScribe reverse transcriptase. During cDNA synthesis, unique molecular identifiers containing a 6-nucleotide sample barcode were introduced by template switching. TCRalpha and TCRbeta cDNA was amplified by two nested PCRs of approximately 17 and 9 cycles, with bead purification after each PCR. Before amplification, the cDNA was treated with uracil DNA-glycosylase and purified using the QIAquick PCR purification kit. The second PCR added Illumina TruSeq-compatible adapters along with sample-specific barcodes. Library quality and concentration were checked on TapeStation and Qubit, and libraries were pooled at around 5 ng each. The pooled libraries were sequenced with 2 x 100 bp reads and custom sequencing primers on an Illumina HiSeq2500 single-index Rapid Run. Under the source paper's analysis protocol: MiGEC version 1.2.6 was used for UMI-based consensus assembly, which corrected PCR and sequencing errors. MiXCR version 2.1.1 was used for V(D)J alignment, clonotype assembly and CDR3 extraction. To normalise gene usage, clonotype sharing and MAIT/NKT TCR abundance, the top 1000, 10 000 and 20 000 clonotypes in each sample were analysed. After downsampling to 27 000 UMIs, diversity was calculated as the inverse Simpson index using the vegan R package. Paired Mann-Whitney U tests on discordant twin pairs were used, with Benjamini-Hochberg multiple-testing correction. TCRdb reanalyzed the reads, keeping one entry per CDR3 protein sequence and omitting DNA. It is TCRdb's table, rather than the study itself, that gives the V and J calls and clone size. The table for this sample shows roughly 300,000 distinct CDR3 sequences. More than 4.5% of the sample is held by the ten biggest clonotypes.

From each donor, an approximately 2.5 ml peripheral blood sample was drawn into PAXgene tubes and stored at -80 degrees C. Total RNA was isolated from whole blood with the PAXgene blood miRNA kit on an automated QIAcube, without T cell sorting. Peripheral blood from monozygotic twin pairs concordant or discordant for inflammatory bowel disease was subjected to deep TCRalpha and TCRbeta repertoire profiling with unique molecular barcoding. Smoking habits were recorded for all twin pairs, and each individual was classified as a current, former or never smoker. The CDR3 measures 13 amino acids from cysteine to phenylalanine. Nucleotide data are not available. CDR1 is given as DFQATT and CDR2 as SNEGSKA, both from the germline V gene (reference sequence).

The chain is encoded by TRBV20-1 joined to TRBJ2-2; the D call of TRBD2 rests on TCRdb alone, since no DNA is present to check it. This receptor was obtained from a human donor with ulcerative colitis or Crohn's disease, or a healthy co-twin of an affected twin (not recorded which). The sample consisted of blood. Here the CDR3 is given as CSARPLVTGELFF.